The present entry profiles one T cell receptor beta chain with its context. Its antigen is still unknown. Per the germline V gene, CDR1 is SGDLS and CDR2 is YYNGEE. V lost 0 bases, J lost 2 bases, and 12 bases lay in between. CDR3 size: 15 residues. Each CDR3 protein gets one entry after TCRdb re-called the reads with MiXCR. This sample has 450,000 to 550,000 distinct CDR3 sequences, with more than 15% found just once. This record belongs to a study of T cell repertoires in cytomegalovirus infection. Overall study context: It can be stated that public TCR beta signatures indicated CMV infection as well as a matching HLA type. Whole-study results and caveats: Cumulative frequency of public TCR beta families picked out carriers of CMV plus the relevant HLA.

The chain couples TRBV9 to TRBJ2-7; D remains ambiguous. The sequence derives from a human donor in good health (CMV status not recorded). Some clones in this sample may be carry-over from other donors' samples. The sample consisted of CD8+ T cells from PBMCs. The CDR3 region is CASSVDSLGTYEQYF. CDR3 DNA: TGTGCCAGCAGCGTAGACAGCCTTGGGACCTACGAGCAGTACTTC.